The subject of this entry is one TCR beta chain. PBMCs were stained for CD3, CD4 and CD8, and CD4+ and CD8+ T cells were sorted. cDNA serving as the sequencing template came from extracted, reverse transcribed RNA. Using immunoSEQ multiplex PCR, the repertoire was profiled, and TCRdb retains in-frame clones only, with some absent. The sample includes more than 100,000 clones, around 50% of them seen just once. The data originate from a study of CD8+ T cells in alopecia areata. Germline V CDR1 and CDR2: SGHRS, YFSETQ. With V trimmed by 0 bases and J by 5 bases, 5 bases remained unmatched. This CDR3 is 15 amino acids long.

The TCR was taken from a human donor with alopecia areata. Specimen: CD4+ T cells sorted from blood, collected at week 0. The chain recombines TRBV5-1 with TRBJ2-7, with 10 bases aligning to TRBD1. The CDR3 coding sequence is TGCGCCAGCAGCTTGGGACAGGGGGCGTTCGACGAGCAGTACTTC. This sequence encodes CASSLGQGAFDEQYF.